This T cell receptor (beta chain) was recorded in a study of blood T cell repertoires in COVID-19. Participants' reported clinical history set cohort assignment. Symptom resolution, clearance, or two negative PCRs marked the recovered donors of Cohort 3. Germline CDR1 reads SGHNT; CDR2 reads YYREEE (reference sequence). The V end lost 1 base, the J end lost 6 bases, and 11 bases lay between the germline ends. CDR3 length equals 15 residues. Profiled with immunoSEQ multiplex PCR; TCRdb holds only in-frame clones, not every one. This repertoire shows 180,000 or so clones, roughly 87% found once; its top ten account for more than 9.5%.

The V and J genes are TRBV5-4 and TRBJ1-6; TRBD1 might be the D (6 bases). The sequence derives from a man aged 50-59 years who had recovered from COVID-19. The specimen was PBMCs or T cells enriched from blood (not recorded which). The CDR3 coding sequence is TGTGCCAGCAGCTTGCCGGGGGGCCCTAATTCACCCCTCCACTTT. It encodes CASSLPGGPNSPLHF. The whole variable domain, remainder taken from reference TRBV5-4 and TRBJ1-6, is ETGVTQSPTHLIKTRGQQVTLRCSSQSGHNTVSWYQQALGQGPQFIFQYYREEENGRGNFPPRFSGLQFPNYSSELNVNALELDDSALYLCASSLPGGPNSPLHFGNGTRLTVT.